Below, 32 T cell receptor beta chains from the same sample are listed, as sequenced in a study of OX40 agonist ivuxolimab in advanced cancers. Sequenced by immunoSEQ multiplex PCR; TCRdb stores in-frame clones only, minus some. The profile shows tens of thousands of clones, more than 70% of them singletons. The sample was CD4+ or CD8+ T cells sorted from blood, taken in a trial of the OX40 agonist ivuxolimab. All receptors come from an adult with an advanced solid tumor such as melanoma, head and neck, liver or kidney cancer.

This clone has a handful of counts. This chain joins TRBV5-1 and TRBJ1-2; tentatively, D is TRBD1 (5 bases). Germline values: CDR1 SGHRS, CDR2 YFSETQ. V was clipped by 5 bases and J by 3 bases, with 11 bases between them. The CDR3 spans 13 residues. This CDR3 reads CASRAGMDYGYTF. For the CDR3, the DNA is TGCGCCAGCAGGGCAGGGATGGACTATGGCTACACCTTC.

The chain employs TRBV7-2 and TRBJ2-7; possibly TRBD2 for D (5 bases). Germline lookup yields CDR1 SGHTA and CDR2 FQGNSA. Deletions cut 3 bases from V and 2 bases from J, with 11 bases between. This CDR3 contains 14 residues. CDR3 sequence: CASSFTSGAYEQYF. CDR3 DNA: TGTGCCAGCAGCTTTACTTCCGGGGCCTACGAGCAGTACTTC.

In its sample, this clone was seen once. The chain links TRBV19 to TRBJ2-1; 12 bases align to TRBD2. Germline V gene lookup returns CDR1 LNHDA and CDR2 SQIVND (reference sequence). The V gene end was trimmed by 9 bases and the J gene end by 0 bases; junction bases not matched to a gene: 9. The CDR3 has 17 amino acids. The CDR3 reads CASRTSGTRLSYNEQFF. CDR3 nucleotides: TGTGCCAGCCGGACTAGCGGGACGAGACTCTCCTACAATGAGCAGTTCTTC.

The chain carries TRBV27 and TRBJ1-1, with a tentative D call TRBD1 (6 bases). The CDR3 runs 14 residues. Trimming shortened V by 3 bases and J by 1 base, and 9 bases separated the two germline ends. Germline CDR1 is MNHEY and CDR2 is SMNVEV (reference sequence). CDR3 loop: CASSLGAANTEAFF. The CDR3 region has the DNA TGTGCCAGCAGTTTGGGGGCAGCGAACACTGAAGCTTTCTTT.

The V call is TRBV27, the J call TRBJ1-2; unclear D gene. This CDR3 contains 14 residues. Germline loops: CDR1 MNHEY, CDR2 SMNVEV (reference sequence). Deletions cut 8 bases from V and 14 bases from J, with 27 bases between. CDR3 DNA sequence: TGTGCCAGCTCCCCCCTGGGTGGGGTCCCCAGAAGTACCTTC. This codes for CASSPLGGVPRSTF.

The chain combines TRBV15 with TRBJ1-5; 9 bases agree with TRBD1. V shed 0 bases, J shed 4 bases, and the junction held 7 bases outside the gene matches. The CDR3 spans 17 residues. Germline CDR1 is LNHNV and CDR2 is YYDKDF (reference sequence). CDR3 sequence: CATSRDKYRGLNQPQHF. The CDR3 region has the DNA TGTGCCACCAGCAGAGATAAGTACAGGGGGCTGAATCAGCCCCAGCATTTT.

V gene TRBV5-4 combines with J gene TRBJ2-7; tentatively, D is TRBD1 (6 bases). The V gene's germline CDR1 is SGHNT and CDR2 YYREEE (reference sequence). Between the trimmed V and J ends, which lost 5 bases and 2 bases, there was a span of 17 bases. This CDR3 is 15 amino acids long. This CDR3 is CASRDVRGSTYEQYF. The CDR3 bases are TGTGCCAGCAGGGATGTGAGGGGGTCAACCTACGAGCAGTACTTC.

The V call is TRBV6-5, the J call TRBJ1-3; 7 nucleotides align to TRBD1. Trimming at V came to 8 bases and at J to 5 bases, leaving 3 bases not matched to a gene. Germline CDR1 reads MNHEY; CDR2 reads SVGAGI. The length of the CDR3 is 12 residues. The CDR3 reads CASLDRRNTIYF. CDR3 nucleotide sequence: TGTGCCAGCCTGGACAGGAGAAACACCATATATTTT.

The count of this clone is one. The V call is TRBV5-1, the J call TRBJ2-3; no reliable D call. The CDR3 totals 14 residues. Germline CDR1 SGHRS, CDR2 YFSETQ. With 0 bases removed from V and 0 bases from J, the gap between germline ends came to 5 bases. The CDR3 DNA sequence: TGCGCCAGCAGCTTGGCCGGAAGCACAGATACGCAGTATTTT. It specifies CASSLAGSTDTQYF.

CDR3 residues: CAWHVGGSGNTIYF. DNA for the CDR3: TGTGCCTGGCACGTAGGGGGCTCAGGAAACACCATATATTTT. The V gene is TRBV30, the J gene TRBJ1-3; 7 positions match TRBD1. V lost 5 bases, J lost 4 bases, and 8 bases stayed unmatched. The CDR3 sequence is 14 residues long. Germline-derived CDR1 and CDR2 are GTSNPN and SVGIG (reference sequence).

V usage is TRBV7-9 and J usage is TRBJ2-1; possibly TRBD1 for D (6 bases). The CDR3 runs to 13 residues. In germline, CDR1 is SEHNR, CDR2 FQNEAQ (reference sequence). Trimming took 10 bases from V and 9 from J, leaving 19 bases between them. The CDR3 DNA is TGTGCCACCGAGCAGGGGCCAGGCCGTGAGCAGTTCTTC. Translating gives CATEQGPGREQFF. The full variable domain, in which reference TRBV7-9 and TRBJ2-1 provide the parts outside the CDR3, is DTGVSQNPRHKITKRGQNVTFRCDPISEHNRLYWYRQTLGQGPEFLTYFQNEAQLEKSRLLSDRFSAERPKGSFSTLEIQRTEQGDSAMYLCATEQGPGREQFFGPGTRLTVL.

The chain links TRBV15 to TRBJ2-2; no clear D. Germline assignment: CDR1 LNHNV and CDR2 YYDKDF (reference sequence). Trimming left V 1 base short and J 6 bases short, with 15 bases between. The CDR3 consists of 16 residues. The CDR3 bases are TGTGCCACCAGCAGAGGCCCAGCCCCCTGGGCCGGGGAGCTGTTTTTT. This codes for CATSRGPAPWAGELFF.

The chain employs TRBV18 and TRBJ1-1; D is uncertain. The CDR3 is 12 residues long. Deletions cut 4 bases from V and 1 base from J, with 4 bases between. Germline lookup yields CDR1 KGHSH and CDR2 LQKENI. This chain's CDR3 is CASSLKNTEAFF. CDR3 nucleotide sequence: TGTGCCAGCTCACTAAAGAACACTGAAGCTTTCTTT. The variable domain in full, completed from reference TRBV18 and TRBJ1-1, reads NAGVMQNPRHLVRRRGQEARLRCSPMKGHSHVYWYRQLPEEGLKFMVYLQKENIIDESGMPKERFSAEFPKEGPSILRIQQVVRGDSAAYFCASSLKNTEAFFGQGTRLTVV.

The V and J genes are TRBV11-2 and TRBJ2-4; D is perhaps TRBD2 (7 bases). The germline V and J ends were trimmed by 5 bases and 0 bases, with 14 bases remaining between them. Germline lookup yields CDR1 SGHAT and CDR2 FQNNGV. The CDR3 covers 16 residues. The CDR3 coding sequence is TGTGCCAGCAGCGTGCGGGGGCCGCGAGCCAAAAACATTCAGTACTTC. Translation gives CASSVRGPRAKNIQYF. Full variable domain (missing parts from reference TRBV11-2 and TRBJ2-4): EAGVAQSPRYKIIEKRQSVAFWCNPISGHATLYWYQQILGQGPKLLIQFQNNGVVDDSQLPKDRFSAERLKGVDSTLKIQPAKLEDSAVYLCASSVRGPRAKNIQYFGAGTRLSVL.

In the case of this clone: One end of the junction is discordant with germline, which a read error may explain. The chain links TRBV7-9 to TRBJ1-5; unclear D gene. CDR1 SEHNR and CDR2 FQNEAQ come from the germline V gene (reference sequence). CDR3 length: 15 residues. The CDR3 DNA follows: TGTGCCAGCAGCTTAGGGGATCTTAGCAATCGGCCCCAGCATTTT. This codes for CASSLGDLSNRPQHF.

Here the CDR3 DNA reads TGTGCCAGTAGTGGCCGAACAGATACGCAGTATTTT. Encoded protein: CASSGRTDTQYF. This chain uses TRBV19 with TRBJ2-3; unclear D gene. The V gene lost 5 bases and the J gene lost 3 bases, with 6 bases spanning the gap. The CDR3 extends over 12 amino acids. From germline, CDR1 is LNHDA and CDR2 SQIVND (reference sequence).

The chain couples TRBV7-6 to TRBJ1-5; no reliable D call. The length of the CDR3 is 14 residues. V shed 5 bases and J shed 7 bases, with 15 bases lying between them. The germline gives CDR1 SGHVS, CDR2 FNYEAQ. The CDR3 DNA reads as TGTGCCAGCAGCGACGACATTTCCGGGCAGCCCCAGCATTTT. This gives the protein CASSDDISGQPQHF.

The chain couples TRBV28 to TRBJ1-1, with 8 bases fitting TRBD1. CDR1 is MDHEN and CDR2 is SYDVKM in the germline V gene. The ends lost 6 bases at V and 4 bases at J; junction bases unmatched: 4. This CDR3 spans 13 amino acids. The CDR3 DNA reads TGTGCCAGCAGCACAGGGGGAATCACTGAAGCTTTCTTT. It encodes CASSTGGITEAFF. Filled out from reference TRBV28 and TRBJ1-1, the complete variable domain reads DVKVTQSSRYLVKRTGEKVFLECVQDMDHENMFWYRQDPGLGLRLIYFSYDVKMKEKGDIPEGYSVSREKKERFSLILESASTNQTSMYLCASSTGGITEAFFGQGTRLTVV.

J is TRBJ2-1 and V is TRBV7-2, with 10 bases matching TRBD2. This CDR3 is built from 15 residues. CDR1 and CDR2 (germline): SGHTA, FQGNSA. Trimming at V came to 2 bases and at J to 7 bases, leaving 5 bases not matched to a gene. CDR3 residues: CASSLQRGGGNEQFF. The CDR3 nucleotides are TGTGCCAGCAGCTTACAGCGGGGGGGCGGGAATGAGCAGTTCTTC.

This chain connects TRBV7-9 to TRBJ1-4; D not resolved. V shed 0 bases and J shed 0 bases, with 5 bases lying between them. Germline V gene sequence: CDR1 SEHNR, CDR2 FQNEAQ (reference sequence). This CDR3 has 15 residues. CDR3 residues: CASSLAQTTNEKLFF. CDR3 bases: TGTGCCAGCAGCTTAGCCCAGACAACTAATGAAAAACTGTTTTTT.

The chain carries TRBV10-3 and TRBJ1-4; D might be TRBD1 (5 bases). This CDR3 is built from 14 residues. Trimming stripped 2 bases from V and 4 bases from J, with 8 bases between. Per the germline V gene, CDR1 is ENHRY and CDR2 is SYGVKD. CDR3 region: CAISEGTSNEKLFF. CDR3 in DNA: TGTGCCATCAGTGAGGGGACCAGTAATGAAAAACTGTTTTTT.

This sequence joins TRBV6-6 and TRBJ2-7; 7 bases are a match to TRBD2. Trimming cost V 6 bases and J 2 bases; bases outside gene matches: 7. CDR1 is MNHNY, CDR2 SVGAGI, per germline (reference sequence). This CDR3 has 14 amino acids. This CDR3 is CASRREGLPYEQYF. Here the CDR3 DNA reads TGTGCCAGCAGGAGGGAGGGACTCCCCTACGAGCAGTACTTC.

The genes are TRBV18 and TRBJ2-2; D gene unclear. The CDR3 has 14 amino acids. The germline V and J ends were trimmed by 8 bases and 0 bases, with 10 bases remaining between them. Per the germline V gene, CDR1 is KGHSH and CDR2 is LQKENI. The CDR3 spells CASLNTANTGELFF. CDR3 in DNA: TGTGCCAGCCTGAACACCGCGAACACCGGGGAGCTGTTTTTT.

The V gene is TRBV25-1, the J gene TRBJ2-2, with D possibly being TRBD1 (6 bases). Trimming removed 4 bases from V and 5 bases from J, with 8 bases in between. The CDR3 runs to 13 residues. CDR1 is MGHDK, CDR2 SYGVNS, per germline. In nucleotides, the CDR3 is TGTGCCAGCAGTGGCACAGGGACCGGGGAGCTGTTTTTT. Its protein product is CASSGTGTGELFF. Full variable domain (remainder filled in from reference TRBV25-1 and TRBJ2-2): EADIYQTPRYLVIGTGKKITLECSQTMGHDKMYWYQQDPGMELHLIHYSYGVNSTEKGDLSSESTVSRIRTEHFPLTLESARPSHTSQYLCASSGTGTGELFFGEGSRLTVL.

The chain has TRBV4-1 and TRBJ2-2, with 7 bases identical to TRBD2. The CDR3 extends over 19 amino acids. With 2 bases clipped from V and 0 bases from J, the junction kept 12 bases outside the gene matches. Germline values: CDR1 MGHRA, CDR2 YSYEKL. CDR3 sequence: CASSQPPGGRGTNTGELFF. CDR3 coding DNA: TGCGCCAGCAGCCAACCCCCCGGTGGGCGGGGGACGAACACCGGGGAGCTGTTTTTT.

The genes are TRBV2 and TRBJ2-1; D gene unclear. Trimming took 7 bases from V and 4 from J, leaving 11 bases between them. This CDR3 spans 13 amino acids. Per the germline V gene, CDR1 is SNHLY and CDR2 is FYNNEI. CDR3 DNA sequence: TGTGCCAGCAAAGAAGGGATGTACAATGAGCAGTTCTTC. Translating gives CASKEGMYNEQFF.

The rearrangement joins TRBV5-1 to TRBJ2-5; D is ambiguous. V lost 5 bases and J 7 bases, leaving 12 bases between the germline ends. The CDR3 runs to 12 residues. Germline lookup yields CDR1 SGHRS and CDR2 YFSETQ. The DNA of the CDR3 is TGCGCCAGCAGTACCACTATCTCGACCCAGTACTTC. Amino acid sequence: CASSTTISTQYF.

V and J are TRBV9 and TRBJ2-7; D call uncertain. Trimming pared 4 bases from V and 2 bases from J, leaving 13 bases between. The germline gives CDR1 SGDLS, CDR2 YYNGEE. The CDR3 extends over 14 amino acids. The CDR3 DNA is TGTGCCAGCAGCAACCGCATAGGTGCCTACGAGCAGTACTTC. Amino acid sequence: CASSNRIGAYEQYF.

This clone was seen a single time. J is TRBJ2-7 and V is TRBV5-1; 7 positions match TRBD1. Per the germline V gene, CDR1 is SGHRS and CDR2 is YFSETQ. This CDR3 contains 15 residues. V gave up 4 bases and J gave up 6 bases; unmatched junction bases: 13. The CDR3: CASSLDPGGSPEQYF. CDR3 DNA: TGCGCCAGCAGCCTCGATCCAGGGGGTTCCCCCGAGCAGTACTTC.

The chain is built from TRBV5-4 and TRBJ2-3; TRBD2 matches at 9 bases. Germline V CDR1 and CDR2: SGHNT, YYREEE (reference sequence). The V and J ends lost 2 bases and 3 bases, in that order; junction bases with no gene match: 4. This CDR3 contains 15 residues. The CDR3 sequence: CASSFSGGRTDTQYF. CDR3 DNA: TGTGCCAGCAGCTTTAGCGGGGGCCGGACAGATACGCAGTATTTT.

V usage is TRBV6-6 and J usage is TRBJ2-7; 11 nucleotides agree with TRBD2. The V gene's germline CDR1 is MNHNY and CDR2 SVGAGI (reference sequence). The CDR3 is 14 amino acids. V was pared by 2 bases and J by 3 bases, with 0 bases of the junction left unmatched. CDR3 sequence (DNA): TGTGCCAGCAGTTACACTAGCGGGAGCTACGAGCAGTACTTC. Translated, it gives CASSYTSGSYEQYF.

The CDR3 sequence is CASSLGGFGYGYTF. The CDR3 coding sequence is TGTGCCAGCAGTTTGGGGGGCTTTGGCTATGGCTACACCTTC. The V gene is TRBV27, the J gene TRBJ1-2; tentatively, D is TRBD1 (6 bases). The CDR3 is 14 residues long. In germline, CDR1 is MNHEY, CDR2 SMNVEV (reference sequence). V was shortened by 3 bases and J by 4 bases, with 12 bases between the two germline ends.